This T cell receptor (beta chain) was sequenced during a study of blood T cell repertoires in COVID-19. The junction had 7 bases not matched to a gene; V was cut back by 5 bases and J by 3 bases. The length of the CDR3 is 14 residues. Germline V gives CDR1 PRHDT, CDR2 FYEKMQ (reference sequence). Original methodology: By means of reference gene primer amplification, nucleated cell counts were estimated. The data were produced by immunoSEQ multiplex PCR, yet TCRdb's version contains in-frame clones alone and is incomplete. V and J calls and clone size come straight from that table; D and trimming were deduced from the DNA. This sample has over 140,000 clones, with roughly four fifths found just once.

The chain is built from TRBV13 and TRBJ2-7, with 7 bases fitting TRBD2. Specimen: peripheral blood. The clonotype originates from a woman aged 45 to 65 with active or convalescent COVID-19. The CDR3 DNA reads TGTGCCAGCAGCCCTCGGCGGGAGCTCTACGAGCAGTACTTC. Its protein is CASSPRRELYEQYF.